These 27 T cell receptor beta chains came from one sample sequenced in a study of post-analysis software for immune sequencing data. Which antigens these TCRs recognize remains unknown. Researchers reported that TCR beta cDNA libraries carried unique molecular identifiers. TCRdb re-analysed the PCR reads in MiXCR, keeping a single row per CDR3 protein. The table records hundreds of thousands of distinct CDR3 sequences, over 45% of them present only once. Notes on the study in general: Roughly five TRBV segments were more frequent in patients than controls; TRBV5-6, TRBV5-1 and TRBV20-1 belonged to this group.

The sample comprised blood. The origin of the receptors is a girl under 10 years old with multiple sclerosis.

CDR3 loop: CSVADPGTGNYGYTF. The CDR3 DNA follows: TGCAGCGTAGCAGATCCTGGGACGGGGAACTATGGCTACACCTTC. This rearrangement joins TRBV29-1 to TRBJ1-2, with a tentative D call TRBD1 (5 bases). The ends were cut back, 6 bases at V and 2 bases at J, with 19 bases in the middle. The CDR3 is made up of 15 amino acids. Germline CDR1 reads SQVTM; CDR2 reads ANQGSEA.

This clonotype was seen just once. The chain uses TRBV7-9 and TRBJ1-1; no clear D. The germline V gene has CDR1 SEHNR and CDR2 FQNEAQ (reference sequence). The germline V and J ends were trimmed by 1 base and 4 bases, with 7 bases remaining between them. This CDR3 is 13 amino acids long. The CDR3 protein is CASSLDGLTEAFF. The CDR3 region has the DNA TGTGCCAGCAGCTTAGATGGTCTCACTGAAGCTTTCTTT.

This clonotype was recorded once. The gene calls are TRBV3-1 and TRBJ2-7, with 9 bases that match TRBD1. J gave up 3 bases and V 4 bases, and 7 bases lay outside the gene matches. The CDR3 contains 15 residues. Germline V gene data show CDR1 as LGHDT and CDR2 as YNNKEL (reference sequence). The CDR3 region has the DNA TGTGCCAGCAGCCTGCCCGGACAGGGGCGCTACGAGCAGTACTTC. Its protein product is CASSLPGQGRYEQYF.

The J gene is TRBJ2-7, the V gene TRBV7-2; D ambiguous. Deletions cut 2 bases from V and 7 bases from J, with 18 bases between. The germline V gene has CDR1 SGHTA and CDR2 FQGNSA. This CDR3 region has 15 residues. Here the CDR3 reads CASSLQTSSYNEQYF. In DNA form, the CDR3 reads TGTGCCAGCAGCTTACAAACCAGCTCCTACAATGAGCAGTACTTC. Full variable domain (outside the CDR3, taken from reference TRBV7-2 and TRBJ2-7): GAGVSQSPSNKVTEKGKDVELRCDPISGHTALYWYRQSLGQGLEFLIYFQGNSAPDKSGLPSDRFSAERTGGSVSTLTIQRTQQEDSAVYLCASSLQTSSYNEQYFGPGTRLTVT.

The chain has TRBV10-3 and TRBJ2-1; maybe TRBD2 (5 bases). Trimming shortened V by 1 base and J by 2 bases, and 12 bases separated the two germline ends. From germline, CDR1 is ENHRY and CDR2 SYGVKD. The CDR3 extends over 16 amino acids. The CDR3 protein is CAISEFGETTYNEQFF. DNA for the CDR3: TGTGCCATCAGTGAGTTTGGGGAGACGACCTACAATGAGCAGTTCTTC.

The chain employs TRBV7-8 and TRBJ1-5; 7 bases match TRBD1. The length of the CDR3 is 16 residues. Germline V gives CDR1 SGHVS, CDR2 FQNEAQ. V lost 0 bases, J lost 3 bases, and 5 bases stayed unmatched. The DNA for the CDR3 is TGTGCCAGCAGCTTAGCCCAACAGGGGATCAATCAGCCCCAGCATTTT. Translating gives CASSLAQQGINQPQHF.

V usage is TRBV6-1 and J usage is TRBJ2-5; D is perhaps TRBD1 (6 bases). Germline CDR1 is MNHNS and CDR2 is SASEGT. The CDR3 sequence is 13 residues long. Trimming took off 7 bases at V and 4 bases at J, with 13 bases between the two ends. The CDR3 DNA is TGTGCCAGCATTTGGGGGCCAGGAGAGACCCAGTACTTC. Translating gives CASIWGPGETQYF.

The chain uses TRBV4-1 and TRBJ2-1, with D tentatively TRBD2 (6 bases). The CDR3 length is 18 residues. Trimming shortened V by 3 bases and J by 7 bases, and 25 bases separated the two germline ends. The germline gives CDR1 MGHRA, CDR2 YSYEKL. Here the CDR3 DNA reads TGCGCCAGCAGCCATATCGGGAGAGGAAAGCAAGAGTGGAATGAGCAGTTCTTC. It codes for CASSHIGRGKQEWNEQFF.

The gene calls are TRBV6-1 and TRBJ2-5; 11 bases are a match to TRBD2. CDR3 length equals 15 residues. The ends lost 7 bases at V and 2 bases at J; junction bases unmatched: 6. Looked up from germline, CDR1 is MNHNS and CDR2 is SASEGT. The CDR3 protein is CASKPGTSGQETQYF. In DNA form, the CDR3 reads TGTGCCAGCAAGCCAGGGACTAGCGGACAAGAGACCCAGTACTTC.

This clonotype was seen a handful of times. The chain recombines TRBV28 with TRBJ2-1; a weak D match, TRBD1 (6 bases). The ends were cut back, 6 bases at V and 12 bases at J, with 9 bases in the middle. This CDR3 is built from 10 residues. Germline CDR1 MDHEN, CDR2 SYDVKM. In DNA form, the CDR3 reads TGTGCCAGCAGCCAGACAGGGCAGTTCTTC. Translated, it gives CASSQTGQFF.

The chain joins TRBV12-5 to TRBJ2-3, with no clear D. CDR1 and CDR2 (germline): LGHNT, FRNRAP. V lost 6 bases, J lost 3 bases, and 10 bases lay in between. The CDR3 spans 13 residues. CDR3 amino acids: CASGNVVTDTQYF. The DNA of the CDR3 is TGTGCTAGTGGGAACGTGGTAACAGATACGCAGTATTTT.

This CDR3 is CASSGRGGQTDSYEQYF. CDR3 bases: TGTGCCAGCAGCGGACGAGGTGGTCAGACAGATTCCTACGAGCAGTACTTC. V is TRBV2 and J is TRBJ2-7; the D gene is possibly TRBD1 (5 bases). The CDR3 totals 17 residues. Germline CDR1 is SNHLY and CDR2 is FYNNEI. Deletions cut 6 bases from V and 1 base from J, with 22 bases between.

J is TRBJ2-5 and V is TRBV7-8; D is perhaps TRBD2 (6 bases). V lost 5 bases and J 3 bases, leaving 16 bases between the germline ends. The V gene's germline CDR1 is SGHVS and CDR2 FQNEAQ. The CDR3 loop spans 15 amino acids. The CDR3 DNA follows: TGTGCCAGCAGCGCTCACCGGGAGTCCGAAGAGACCCAGTACTTC. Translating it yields CASSAHRESEETQYF.

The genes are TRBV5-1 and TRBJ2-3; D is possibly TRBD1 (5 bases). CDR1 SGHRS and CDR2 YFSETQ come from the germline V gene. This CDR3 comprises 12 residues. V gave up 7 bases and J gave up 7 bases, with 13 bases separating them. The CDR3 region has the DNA TGCGCCAGCGCATCAGGGCCGAATACGCAGTATTTT. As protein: CASASGPNTQYF.

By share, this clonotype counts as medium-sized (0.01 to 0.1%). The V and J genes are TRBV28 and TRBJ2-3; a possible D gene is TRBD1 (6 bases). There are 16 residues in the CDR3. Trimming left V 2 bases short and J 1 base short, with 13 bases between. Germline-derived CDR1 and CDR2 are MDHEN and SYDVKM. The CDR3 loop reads CASSLEVGAGTDTQYF. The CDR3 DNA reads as TGTGCCAGCAGTTTAGAGGTGGGGGCCGGCACAGATACGCAGTATTTT.

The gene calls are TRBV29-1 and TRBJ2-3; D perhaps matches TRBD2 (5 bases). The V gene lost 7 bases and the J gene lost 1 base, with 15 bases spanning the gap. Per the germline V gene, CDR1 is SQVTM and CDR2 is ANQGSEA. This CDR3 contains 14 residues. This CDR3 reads CSAGAVRGTDTQYF. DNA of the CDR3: TGCAGCGCTGGAGCGGTGCGCGGCACAGATACGCAGTATTTT.

The CDR3 region has the DNA TGCGCCAGCAGCTGGGACAGGGACTATGGCTACACCTTC. This gives the protein CASSWDRDYGYTF. This rearrangement joins TRBV5-1 to TRBJ1-2; 9 nucleotides agree with TRBD1. V trimming: 3 bases; J trimming: 3 bases; junction bases outside the gene matches: 0. The CDR3 loop spans 13 amino acids. Germline values: CDR1 SGHRS, CDR2 YFSETQ. The variable domain in full, completed from reference TRBV5-1 and TRBJ1-2, reads KAGVTQTPRYLIKTRGQQVTLSCSPISGHRSVSWYQQTPGQGLQFLFEYFSETQRNKGNFPGRFSGRQFSNSRSEMNVSTLELGDSALYLCASSWDRDYGYTFGSGTRLTVV.

CDR3 coding DNA: TGTGCCATCGACGCAGGGGTCTCCTACGAGCAGTACTTC. It encodes CAIDAGVSYEQYF. The rearrangement joins TRBV10-3 to TRBJ2-7; TRBD1 is a possible D gene (6 bases). Per the germline V gene, CDR1 is ENHRY and CDR2 is SYGVKD. V lost 8 bases to trimming and J lost 0 bases, with 11 bases between them. The CDR3 has 13 amino acids.

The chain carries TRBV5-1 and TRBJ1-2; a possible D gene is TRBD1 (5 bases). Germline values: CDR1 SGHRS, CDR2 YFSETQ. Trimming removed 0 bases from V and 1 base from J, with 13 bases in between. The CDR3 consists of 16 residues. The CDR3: CASSLVGAPINYGYTF. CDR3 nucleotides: TGCGCCAGCAGCTTGGTAGGGGCTCCGATTAACTATGGCTACACCTTC.

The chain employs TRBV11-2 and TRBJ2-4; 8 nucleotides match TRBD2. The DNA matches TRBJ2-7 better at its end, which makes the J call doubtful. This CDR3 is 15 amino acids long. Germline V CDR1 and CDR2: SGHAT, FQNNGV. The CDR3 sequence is CASSSYPGTRGEQYF. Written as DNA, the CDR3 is TGTGCCAGCAGCTCGTATCCCGGGACTAGGGGCGAGCAGTACTTC.

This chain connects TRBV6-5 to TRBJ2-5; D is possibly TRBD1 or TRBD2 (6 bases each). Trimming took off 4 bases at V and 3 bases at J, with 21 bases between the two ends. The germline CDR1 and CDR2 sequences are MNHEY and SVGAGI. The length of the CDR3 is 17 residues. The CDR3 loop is CASSLQGPAGGKETQYF. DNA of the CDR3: TGTGCCAGCAGTTTACAGGGCCCCGCAGGAGGGAAAGAGACCCAGTACTTC.

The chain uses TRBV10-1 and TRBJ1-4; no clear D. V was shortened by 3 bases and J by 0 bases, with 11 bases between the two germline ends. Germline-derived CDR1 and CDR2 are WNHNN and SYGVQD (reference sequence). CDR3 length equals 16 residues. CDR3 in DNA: TGCGCCAGCAGTGACCAACAAGGAGCAACTAATGAAAAACTGTTTTTT. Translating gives CASSDQQGATNEKLFF.

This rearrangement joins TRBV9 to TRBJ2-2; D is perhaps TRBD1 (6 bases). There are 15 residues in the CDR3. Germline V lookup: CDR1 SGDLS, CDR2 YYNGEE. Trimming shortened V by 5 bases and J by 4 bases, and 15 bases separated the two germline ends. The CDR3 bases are TGTGCCAGCAGTCAGACACAACAGGGCACCGGGGAGCTGTTTTTT. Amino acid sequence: CASSQTQQGTGELFF.

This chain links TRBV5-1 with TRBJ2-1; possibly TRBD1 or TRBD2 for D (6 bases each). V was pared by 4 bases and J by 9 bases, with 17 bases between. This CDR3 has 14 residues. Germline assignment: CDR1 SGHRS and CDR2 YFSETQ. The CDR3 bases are TGCGCCAGCAGCCCCAGAGGGGGGCCCAGTGAGCAGTTCTTC. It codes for CASSPRGGPSEQFF. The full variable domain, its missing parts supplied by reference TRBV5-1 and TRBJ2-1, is KAGVTQTPRYLIKTRGQQVTLSCSPISGHRSVSWYQQTPGQGLQFLFEYFSETQRNKGNFPGRFSGRQFSNSRSEMNVSTLELGDSALYLCASSPRGGPSEQFFGPGTRLTVL.

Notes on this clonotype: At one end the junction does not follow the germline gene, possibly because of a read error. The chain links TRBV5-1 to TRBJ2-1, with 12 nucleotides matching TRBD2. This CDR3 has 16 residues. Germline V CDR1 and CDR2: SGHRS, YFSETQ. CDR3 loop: CASSLGLAGEDHEQFF. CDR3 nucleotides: TGCGCCAGCAGCTTGGGACTAGCGGGAGAGGACCATGAACAGTTCTTC.

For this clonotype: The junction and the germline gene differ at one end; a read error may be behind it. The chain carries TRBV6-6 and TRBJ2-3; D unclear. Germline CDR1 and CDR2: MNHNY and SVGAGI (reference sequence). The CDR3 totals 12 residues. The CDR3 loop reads CASTHSTDTQYF. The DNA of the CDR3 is TGTGCCAGCACCCACAGCACGGATACGCAGTATTTT.

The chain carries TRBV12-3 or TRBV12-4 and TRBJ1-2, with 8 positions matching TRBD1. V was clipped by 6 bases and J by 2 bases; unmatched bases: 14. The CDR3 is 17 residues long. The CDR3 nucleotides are TGTGCCAGCAGCTATTACAGGGGGGGACCATCAAACTATGGCTACACCTTC. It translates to CASSYYRGGPSNYGYTF.